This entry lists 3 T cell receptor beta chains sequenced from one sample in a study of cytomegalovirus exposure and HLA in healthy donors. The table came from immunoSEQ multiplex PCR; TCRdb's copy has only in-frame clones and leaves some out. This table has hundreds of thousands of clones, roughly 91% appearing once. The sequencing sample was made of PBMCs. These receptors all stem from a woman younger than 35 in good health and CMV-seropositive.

In DNA form, the CDR3 reads TGTGCCAGCAGCCTACGCGGGTTTTCCTACGAGCAGTACTTC. It encodes CASSLRGFSYEQYF. The gene calls are TRBV5-6 and TRBJ2-7; TRBD2 might be the D (5 bases). The CDR3 extends over 14 amino acids. Trimming pared 4 bases from V and 1 base from J, leaving 12 bases between. Germline CDR1 and CDR2: SGHDT and YYEEEE.

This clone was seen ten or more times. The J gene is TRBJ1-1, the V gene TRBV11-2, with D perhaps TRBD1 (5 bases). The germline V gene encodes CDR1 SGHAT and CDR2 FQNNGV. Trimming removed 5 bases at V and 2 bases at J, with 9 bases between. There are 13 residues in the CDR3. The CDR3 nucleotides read TGTGCCAGCAGCCCGACAGCTAACACTGAAGCTTTCTTT. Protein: CASSPTANTEAFF.

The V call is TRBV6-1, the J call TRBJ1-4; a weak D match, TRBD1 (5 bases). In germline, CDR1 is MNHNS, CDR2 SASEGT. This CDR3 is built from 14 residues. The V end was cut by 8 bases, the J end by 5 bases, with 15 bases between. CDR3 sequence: CASAGRRANEKLFF. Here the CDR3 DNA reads TGTGCCAGCGCAGGGAGGAGGGCCAATGAAAAACTGTTTTTT.